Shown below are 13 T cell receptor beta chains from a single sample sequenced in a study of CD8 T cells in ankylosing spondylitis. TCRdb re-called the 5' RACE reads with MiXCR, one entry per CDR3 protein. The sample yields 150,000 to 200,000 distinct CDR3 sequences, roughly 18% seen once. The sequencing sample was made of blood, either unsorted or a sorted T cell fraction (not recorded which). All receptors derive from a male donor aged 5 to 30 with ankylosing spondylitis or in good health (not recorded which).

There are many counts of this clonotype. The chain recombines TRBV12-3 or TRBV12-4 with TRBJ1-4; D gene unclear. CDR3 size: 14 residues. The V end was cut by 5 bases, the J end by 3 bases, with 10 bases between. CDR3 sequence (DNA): TGTGCCAGCAGTCCCACAGCCTCTAATGAAAAACTGTTTTTT. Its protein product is CASSPTASNEKLFF.

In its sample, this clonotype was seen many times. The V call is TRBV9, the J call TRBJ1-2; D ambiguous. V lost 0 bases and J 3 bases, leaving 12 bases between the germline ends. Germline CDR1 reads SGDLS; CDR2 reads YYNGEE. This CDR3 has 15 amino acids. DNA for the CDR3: TGTGCCAGCAGCGTAGCGGCCGTGACCGACTATGGCTACACCTTC. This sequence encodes CASSVAAVTDYGYTF.

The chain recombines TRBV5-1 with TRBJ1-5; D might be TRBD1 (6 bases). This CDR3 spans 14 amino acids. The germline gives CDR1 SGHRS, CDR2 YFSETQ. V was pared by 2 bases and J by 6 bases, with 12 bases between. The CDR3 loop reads CASSFRGPSQPQHF. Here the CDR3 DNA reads TGCGCCAGCAGCTTCAGGGGTCCAAGTCAGCCCCAGCATTTT.

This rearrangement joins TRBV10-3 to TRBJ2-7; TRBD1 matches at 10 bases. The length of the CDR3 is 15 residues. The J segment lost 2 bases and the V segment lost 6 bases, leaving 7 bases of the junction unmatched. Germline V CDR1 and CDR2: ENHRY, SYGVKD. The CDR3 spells CAIRFGTGVTYEQYF. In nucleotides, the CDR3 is TGTGCCATCAGGTTTGGGACAGGGGTAACCTACGAGCAGTACTTC.

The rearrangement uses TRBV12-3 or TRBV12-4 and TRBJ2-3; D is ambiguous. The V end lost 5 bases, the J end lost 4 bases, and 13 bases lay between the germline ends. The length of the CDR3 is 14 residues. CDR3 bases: TGTGCCAGCAGTCAAGACCGGTGGGCAGATACGCAGTATTTT. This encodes CASSQDRWADTQYF.

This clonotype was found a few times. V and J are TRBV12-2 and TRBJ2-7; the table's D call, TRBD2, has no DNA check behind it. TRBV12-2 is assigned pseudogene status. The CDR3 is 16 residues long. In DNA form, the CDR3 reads TGTGCAAGTCGCTATTGTGCGGGAGCGGGCTCCTACGAGCAGTACGTC. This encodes CASRYCAGAGSYEQYV.

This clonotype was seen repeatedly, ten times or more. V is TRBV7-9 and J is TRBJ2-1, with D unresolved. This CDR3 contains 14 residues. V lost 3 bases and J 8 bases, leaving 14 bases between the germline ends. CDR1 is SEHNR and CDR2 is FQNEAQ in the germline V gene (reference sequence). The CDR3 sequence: CASSFRSGQDEQFF. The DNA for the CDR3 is TGTGCCAGCAGCTTTCGCTCTGGGCAGGATGAGCAGTTCTTC. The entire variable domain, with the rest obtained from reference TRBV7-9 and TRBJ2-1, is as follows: DTGVSQNPRHKITKRGQNVTFRCDPISEHNRLYWYRQTLGQGPEFLTYFQNEAQLEKSRLLSDRFSAERPKGSFSTLEIQRTEQGDSAMYLCASSFRSGQDEQFFGPGTRLTVL.

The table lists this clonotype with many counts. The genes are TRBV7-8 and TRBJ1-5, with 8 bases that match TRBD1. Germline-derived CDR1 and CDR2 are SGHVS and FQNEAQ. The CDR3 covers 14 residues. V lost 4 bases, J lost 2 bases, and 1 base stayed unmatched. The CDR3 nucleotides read TGTGCCAGCAGCTCGGACAGGGGCAATCAGCCCCAGCATTTT. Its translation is CASSSDRGNQPQHF.

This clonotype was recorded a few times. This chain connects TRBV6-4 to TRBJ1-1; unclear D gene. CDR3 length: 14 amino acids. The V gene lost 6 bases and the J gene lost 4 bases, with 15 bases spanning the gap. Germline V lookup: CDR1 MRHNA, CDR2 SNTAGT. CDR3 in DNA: TGTGCCAGCAGCGACGACGGGCCGGGCACTGAAGCTTTCTTT. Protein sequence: CASSDDGPGTEAFF.

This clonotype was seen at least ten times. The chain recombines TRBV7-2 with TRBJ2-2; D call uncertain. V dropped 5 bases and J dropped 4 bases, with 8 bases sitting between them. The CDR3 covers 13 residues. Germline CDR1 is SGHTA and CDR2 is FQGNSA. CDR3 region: CASSDQFTGELFF. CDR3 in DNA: TGTGCCAGCAGCGACCAATTCACCGGGGAGCTGTTTTTT. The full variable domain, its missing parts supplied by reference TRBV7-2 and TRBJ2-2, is GAGVSQSPSNKVTEKGKDVELRCDPISGHTALYWYRQSLGQGLEFLIYFQGNSAPDKSGLPSDRFSAERTGGSVSTLTIQRTQQEDSAVYLCASSDQFTGELFFGEGSRLTVL.

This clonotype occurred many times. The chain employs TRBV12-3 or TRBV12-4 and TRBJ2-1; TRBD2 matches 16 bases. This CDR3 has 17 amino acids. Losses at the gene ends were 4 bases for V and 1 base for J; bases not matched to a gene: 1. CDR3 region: CASSWGLAGGSYNEQFF. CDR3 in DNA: TGTGCCAGCAGTTGGGGACTAGCGGGAGGGTCCTACAATGAGCAGTTCTTC.

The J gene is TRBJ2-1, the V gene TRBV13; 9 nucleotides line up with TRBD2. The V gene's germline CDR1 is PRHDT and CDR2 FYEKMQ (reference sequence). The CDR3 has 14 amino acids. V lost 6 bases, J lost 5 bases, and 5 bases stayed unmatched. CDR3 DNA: TGTGCCAGCAGTAGACAGCGGGGGGACAATGAGCAGTTCTTC. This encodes CASSRQRGDNEQFF.

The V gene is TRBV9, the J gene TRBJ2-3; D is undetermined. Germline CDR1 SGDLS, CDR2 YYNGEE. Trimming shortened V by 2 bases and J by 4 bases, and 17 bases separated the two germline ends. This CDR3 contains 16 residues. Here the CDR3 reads CASSVGAYPGADTQYF. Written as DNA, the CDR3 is TGTGCCAGCAGCGTGGGCGCCTACCCTGGGGCAGATACGCAGTATTTT.